Listed here are 17 T cell receptor beta chains from one sample, sequenced in a study of blood T cell repertoires in COVID-19. Generated by immunoSEQ multiplex PCR, the TCRdb table keeps only in-frame clones and is missing some. In the table there are about 170,000 clones, about 86% of which are singletons. The sequencing input was peripheral blood. The receptors originated from an older man with active or convalescent COVID-19.

The V call is TRBV5-5, the J call TRBJ2-7, with a possible D match to TRBD1 (5 bases). The length of the CDR3 is 17 residues. Deletions cut 2 bases from V and 7 bases from J, with 25 bases between. Germline assignment: CDR1 SGHKS and CDR2 YYEKEE (reference sequence). The CDR3 sequence is CASSFDPVRPPQGEQYF. DNA for the CDR3: TGTGCCAGCAGCTTCGATCCGGTCCGACCACCTCAGGGAGAGCAGTACTTC.

The chain uses TRBV5-8 and TRBJ1-4; the D is unclear. The V gene lost 0 bases and the J gene lost 0 bases, with 12 bases spanning the gap. This CDR3 has 17 amino acids. CDR1 is SGHTS, CDR2 YDEGEE, per germline. The CDR3 spells CASSLAALGPTNEKLFF. The CDR3 region has the DNA TGTGCCAGCAGCTTGGCCGCTTTGGGCCCAACTAATGAAAAACTGTTTTTT.

The chain recombines TRBV28 with TRBJ2-1; possible D gene TRBD2, 5 bases. Trimming removed 7 bases from V and 4 bases from J, with 11 bases in between. Germline CDR1 reads MDHEN; CDR2 reads SYDVKM. CDR3 length: 13 amino acids. CDR3 DNA: TGTGCCAGCAACCGGGATACTTACAATGAGCAGTTCTTC. Translating it yields CASNRDTYNEQFF.

The CDR3 bases are TGTGCCTCGCGGGCTAGCGGGAAATATACGCAGTATTTT. Translated, it gives CASRASGKYTQYF. The chain has TRBV19 and TRBJ2-3; 9 nucleotides align to TRBD2. The CDR3 covers 13 residues. With 11 bases clipped from V and 7 bases from J, the junction kept 10 bases outside the gene matches. CDR1 LNHDA and CDR2 SQIVND come from the germline V gene (reference sequence).

This CDR3 reads CASSRDRMNTEAFF. The CDR3 DNA reads TGTGCCAGCAGCCGCGACAGAATGAACACTGAAGCTTTCTTT. The rearrangement uses TRBV28 and TRBJ1-1; D might be TRBD1 (5 bases). The CDR3 has 14 residues. Germline V gene lookup returns CDR1 MDHEN and CDR2 SYDVKM. Trimming removed 6 bases at V and 0 bases at J, with 11 bases between.

The chain carries TRBV5-1 and TRBJ2-1; 9 positions match TRBD1. Trimming at V came to 3 bases and at J to 8 bases, leaving 9 bases not matched to a gene. CDR1 SGHRS and CDR2 YFSETQ come from the germline V gene. The CDR3 is 15 residues long. CDR3 residues: CASSSGQGVIDEQFF. The DNA for the CDR3 is TGCGCCAGCAGCTCGGGACAGGGAGTTATCGATGAGCAGTTCTTC.

The chain is built from TRBV19 and TRBJ1-2, with a tentative D call TRBD1 (6 bases). Germline V gene lookup returns CDR1 LNHDA and CDR2 SQIVND (reference sequence). This CDR3 has 14 amino acids. Trimming took off 3 bases at V and 4 bases at J, with 12 bases between the two ends. CDR3 coding DNA: TGTGCCAGTAGTATCGGGGGGCTGAGCTATGGCTACACCTTC. It is translated as CASSIGGLSYGYTF.

This CDR3 reads CASSAEGLATTQYF. The CDR3 DNA reads as TGTGCCAGCAGCGCAGAGGGCCTAGCGACGACCCAGTACTTC. The V call is TRBV7-7, the J call TRBJ2-5; D may be TRBD2 (6 bases). This CDR3 has 14 amino acids. V shed 5 bases and J shed 7 bases, with 17 bases lying between them. Germline V gene data show CDR1 as SSHAT and CDR2 as FNYEAQ (reference sequence).

The V gene is TRBV4-3, the J gene TRBJ1-2; D is possibly TRBD1 (5 bases). Between the trimmed V and J ends, which lost 1 base and 5 bases, there was a span of 11 bases. CDR3 size: 14 residues. Per germline, CDR1 LGHNA and CDR2 YSLEER. CDR3 region: CASSQAGLRYGYTF. The CDR3 DNA sequence: TGCGCCAGCAGCCAAGCAGGGCTAAGGTATGGCTACACCTTC.

The chain is built from TRBV18 and TRBJ1-1; a weak D match, TRBD1 (6 bases). The CDR3 runs to 14 residues. Trimming removed 1 base at V and 5 bases at J, with 11 bases between. Germline assignment: CDR1 KGHSH and CDR2 LQKENI. The CDR3 sequence is CASSPRQGTTEAFF. CDR3 coding DNA: TGTGCCAGCTCACCACGGCAGGGGACAACTGAAGCTTTCTTT.

The chain recombines TRBV7-9 with TRBJ2-7; TRBD1 is a possible D gene (5 bases). There are 14 residues in the CDR3. Per germline, CDR1 SEHNR and CDR2 FQNEAQ (reference sequence). V shed 5 bases and J shed 6 bases, with 17 bases lying between them. CDR3 DNA: TGTGCCAGCAGCCGCTCCAGACAGCCGGGCGAGCAGTACTTC. Amino acids: CASSRSRQPGEQYF.

The genes are TRBV4-3 and TRBJ2-3, with 8 bases matching TRBD2. Germline V gives CDR1 LGHNA, CDR2 YSLEER. Trimming at V came to 3 bases and at J to 0 bases, leaving 11 bases not matched to a gene. CDR3 length equals 18 residues. The CDR3 sequence is CASSQLTGSGTSTDTQYF. CDR3 DNA sequence: TGCGCCAGCAGCCAGTTAACCGGTAGCGGGACTAGCACAGATACGCAGTATTTT.

This chain links TRBV9 with TRBJ2-1; 9 bases fit TRBD1. Germline-derived CDR1 and CDR2 are SGDLS and YYNGEE. The ends lost 4 bases at V and 7 bases at J; junction bases unmatched: 12. The CDR3 runs to 16 residues. Written as DNA, the CDR3 is TGTGCCAGCAGCCCCCCGGGACAGGGAGGAGGGAATGAGCAGTTCTTC. Its protein is CASSPPGQGGGNEQFF. Complete variable domain (other parts from reference TRBV9 and TRBJ2-1): DSGVTQTPKHLITATGQRVTLRCSPRSGDLSVYWYQQSLDQGLQFLIQYYNGEERAKGNILERFSAQQFPDLHSELNLSSLELGDSALYFCASSPPGQGGGNEQFFGPGTRLTVL.

This clone was seen a few times. V usage is TRBV5-1 and J usage is TRBJ1-6; D gene unclear. The CDR3 covers 14 residues. Germline CDR1 and CDR2: SGHRS and YFSETQ. Between the trimmed V and J ends, which lost 1 base and 7 bases, there was a span of 9 bases. The CDR3, as DNA: TGCGCCAGCAGCTTGTGGCCACCAAATTCACCCCTCCACTTT. Residues: CASSLWPPNSPLHF. The full variable domain, in which reference TRBV5-1 and TRBJ1-6 provide the parts outside the CDR3, is KAGVTQTPRYLIKTRGQQVTLSCSPISGHRSVSWYQQTPGQGLQFLFEYFSETQRNKGNFPGRFSGRQFSNSRSEMNVSTLELGDSALYLCASSLWPPNSPLHFGNGTRLTVT.

The rearrangement links TRBV11-2 to TRBJ2-5, with D maybe TRBD2 (5 bases). Trimming removed 6 bases from V and 4 bases from J, with 9 bases in between. CDR3 length equals 12 residues. Germline V gene sequence: CDR1 SGHAT, CDR2 FQNNGV. CDR3 DNA sequence: TGTGCCAGCAGAGGACTTAGAGAGACCCAGTACTTC. As protein: CASRGLRETQYF.

The chain links TRBV4-3 to TRBJ2-5; D remains ambiguous. V was trimmed by 0 bases and J by 2 bases, leaving 10 bases between them. Germline V gene sequence: CDR1 LGHNA, CDR2 YSLEER. The CDR3 totals 15 residues. CDR3 bases: TGCGCCAGCAGCCAAGATCTGGGCCGACAAGAGACCCAGTACTTC. Protein sequence: CASSQDLGRQETQYF.

The V gene is TRBV28, the J gene TRBJ2-1; D gene unclear. The length of the CDR3 is 12 residues. The germline V and J ends were trimmed by 7 bases and 10 bases, with 14 bases remaining between them. The germline CDR1 and CDR2 sequences are MDHEN and SYDVKM. CDR3: CASNPPGEEQFF. As DNA, the CDR3 is TGTGCCAGCAACCCCCCTGGAGAGGAGCAGTTCTTC.